This T cell receptor (beta chain) was recorded in a study of blood T cells in healthy people across ages. A few counts support this clonotype. A second PCR of 7 to 11 cycles used a sample-barcoded 5' primer and a J-beta primer mix. From the 5' RACE reads, TCRdb called clonotypes with MiXCR, one entry per CDR3 protein. The repertoire holds about 640,000 distinct CDR3 sequences, with about 30% as singletons. Individuals who donated were healthy Caucasians from Russia aged 6 to 90. The TCR comes from a woman aged 80 or over in good health. Specimen: blood.

CDR3 nucleotide sequence: TGTGCCAGCAGCTTTTCCGGGACAGGGTCTGGTCAGCCCCAGCATTTT. It codes for CASSFSGTGSGQPQHF. The chain employs TRBV7-2 and TRBJ1-5; TRBD1 matches at 9 bases. Germline trimming cut 3 bases from V and 6 bases from J; bases unmatched to any gene: 9. Looked up from germline, CDR1 is SGHTA and CDR2 is FQGNSA. The length of the CDR3 is 16 residues.